These 15 T cell receptor beta chains were sequenced from one sample in a study of shared clonotypes between healthy human individuals. Naive CD8 populations comprised CD45RO-negative cells positively selected for CCR7, excluding terminally differentiated effector memory CD45RA+ cells. Clones were sequenced by immunoSEQ multiplex PCR, and TCRdb holds only the in-frame ones, with some missing. The table lists millions of clones, approximately 94% of them singletons. Sample: naive CD8+ T cells sorted from blood. The receptors come from a man between 18 and 35 years old in good health.

The rearrangement uses TRBV4-3 and TRBJ2-1; the D gene is possibly TRBD1 (5 bases). Trimming shortened V by 1 base and J by 7 bases, and 17 bases separated the two germline ends. Germline CDR1 is LGHNA and CDR2 is YSLEER. This CDR3 has 16 residues. CDR3 nucleotide sequence: TGCGCCAGCAGCCAAGGTCAGGGCCAAATCCCTAATGAGCAGTTCTTC. Amino acids: CASSQGQGQIPNEQFF.

The chain links TRBV4-1 to TRBJ2-7; 11 bases are a match to TRBD1. Per germline, CDR1 MGHRA and CDR2 YSYEKL. The V and J ends lost 3 bases and 3 bases, in that order; junction bases with no gene match: 4. This CDR3 comprises 15 residues. The CDR3 loop is CASSHRGQGVYEQYF. CDR3 nucleotides: TGCGCCAGCAGCCACCGGGGACAGGGGGTCTACGAGCAGTACTTC.

V and J are TRBV6-1 and TRBJ2-7, with TRBD1 identical over 7 bases. Germline V gene lookup returns CDR1 MNHNS and CDR2 SASEGT. V shed 6 bases and J 3 bases; nucleotides not matched to a gene: 5. The CDR3 contains 13 residues. The CDR3 DNA follows: TGTGCCAGCAGCCCCCGGGACAGCTACGAGCAGTACTTC. Translating gives CASSPRDSYEQYF.

The chain couples TRBV5-1 to TRBJ2-6, with D perhaps TRBD1 (5 bases). Trimming removed 5 bases from V and 0 bases from J, with 6 bases in between. This CDR3 region has 14 residues. Germline values: CDR1 SGHRS, CDR2 YFSETQ. The CDR3 sequence is CASSQGSGANVLTF. CDR3 in DNA: TGCGCCAGCAGTCAGGGCTCTGGGGCCAACGTCCTGACTTTC.

The genes are TRBV6-5 and TRBJ2-1, with 7 bases lining up with TRBD1. V gave up 2 bases and J gave up 4 bases; unmatched junction bases: 8. From germline, CDR1 is MNHEY and CDR2 SVGAGI. The CDR3 totals 16 residues. The CDR3 is CASSYEEGAKYNEQFF. CDR3 DNA: TGTGCCAGCAGTTACGAAGAGGGGGCGAAGTACAATGAGCAGTTCTTC.

The chain uses TRBV7-9 and TRBJ2-2, with D uncertain. CDR1 and CDR2 (germline): SEHNR, FQNEAQ (reference sequence). The CDR3 covers 15 residues. Trimming removed 3 bases from V and 5 bases from J, with 13 bases in between. In DNA form, the CDR3 reads TGTGCCAGCAGCTTCGACGGCGTTCTAACCGGGGAGCTGTTTTTT. This gives the protein CASSFDGVLTGELFF.

For this clone: The sample holds other DNA sequences that translate to the same CDR3. The chain is built from TRBV6-5 and TRBJ2-5; D call uncertain. V was cut by 1 base and J by 5 bases, with 2 bases left in between. There are 11 residues in the CDR3. Germline CDR1 MNHEY, CDR2 SVGAGI. The CDR3 nucleotides are TGTGCCAGCAGTTACTGGGAGACCCAGTACTTC. Its protein is CASSYWETQYF.

CDR3: CASILGRGGGGYTF. DNA of the CDR3: TGTGCCAGCATTCTCGGACGAGGGGGCGGTGGCTACACCTTC. This chain uses TRBV28 with TRBJ1-2; TRBD1 matches 7 bases. The CDR3 extends over 14 amino acids. Looked up from germline, CDR1 is MDHEN and CDR2 is SYDVKM. V trimming: 7 bases; J trimming: 7 bases; junction bases outside the gene matches: 12.

In this sample, this clone turned up once. The CDR3 DNA follows: TGTGCCAGCAGTTTCGAATGGGATCAGCCCCAGCATTTT. Encoded protein: CASSFEWDQPQHF. The chain couples TRBV27 to TRBJ1-5; D gene ambiguous. This CDR3 is 13 amino acids long. The germline V gene encodes CDR1 MNHEY and CDR2 SMNVEV (reference sequence). V was cut by 3 bases and J by 5 bases, with 8 bases left in between.

This chain links TRBV6-4 with TRBJ1-1, with D unresolved. From germline, CDR1 is MRHNA and CDR2 SNTAGT. V gave up 6 bases and J gave up 0 bases, with 14 bases separating them. CDR3 length: 15 amino acids. The CDR3 DNA reads TGTGCCAGCAGGAGGGTAGCGGGGATGAACACTGAAGCTTTCTTT. Protein product: CASRRVAGMNTEAFF.

A single count supports this clone. The gene calls are TRBV6-1 and TRBJ2-6; the D gene could be TRBD1 or TRBD2 (5 bases each). V lost 3 bases to trimming and J lost 1 base, with 10 bases between them. Germline V gene sequence: CDR1 MNHNS, CDR2 SASEGT. The CDR3 sequence is 16 residues long. The CDR3 loop is CASSDYWGSGANVLTF. The CDR3 DNA follows: TGTGCCAGCAGTGATTATTGGGGGTCTGGGGCCAACGTCCTGACTTTC.

The chain joins TRBV9 to TRBJ2-3, with unresolved D. Germline CDR1 SGDLS, CDR2 YYNGEE. The CDR3 sequence is 15 residues long. V was cut by 0 bases and J by 4 bases, with 12 bases left in between. CDR3 sequence: CASSVEQSLPDTQYF. The CDR3, as DNA: TGTGCCAGCAGCGTAGAACAAAGTCTGCCAGATACGCAGTATTTT.

The rearrangement joins TRBV5-4 to TRBJ2-1; D is ambiguous. CDR3 length: 15 residues. Germline CDR1 reads SGHNT; CDR2 reads YYREEE (reference sequence). V was trimmed by 3 bases and J by 5 bases, leaving 15 bases between them. The CDR3 coding sequence is TGTGCCAGCAGCTCGGAGTGGACGCTCAACAATGAGCAGTTCTTC. This codes for CASSSEWTLNNEQFF.

The V and J genes are TRBV21-1 and TRBJ2-7. TRBV21-1 is recorded as a pseudogene. The CDR3 runs to 14 residues. CDR3 protein: CASSSPAVSYEQYF. CDR3 DNA sequence: TGTGCCAGCAGCAGCCCCGCCGTCTCCTACGAGCAGTACTTC.

The V call is TRBV7-9, the J call TRBJ2-1; D remains unclear. CDR1 and CDR2 from the germline V gene are SEHNR and FQNEAQ (reference sequence). The V end was cut by 8 bases, the J end by 8 bases, with 13 bases between. The CDR3 is 12 amino acids. The CDR3 nucleotides read TGTGCCAGCGGGTTAGGATACGATGAGCAGTTCTTC. The encoded protein is CASGLGYDEQFF.